This T cell receptor (beta chain) derives from a study of beta chain features in type 1 diabetes. Looking at the study overall: Sorted cells from all samples, numbering 100 million to 120 million, were examined. Whole-study findings and limits: Shorter TCRB CDR3s, moderately but significantly so, marked every one of the four CD4+ subsets in Type 1 diabetes patients. Sequencing from cDNA could over-represent high-TCR-expressing cells. Compared to healthy donors, patients appeared to have naive, central memory and Treg TCRB repertoires that were more alike.

This clone was seen more than once but under ten times. Its antigen is unknown. Investigators reverse transcribed all isolated RNA, so they sequenced expressed TCRB transcripts. Each sample of naive, central memory or regulatory T cells had, on average, roughly 3.5 million reads. The assay was immunoSEQ multiplex PCR, and TCRdb's table has in-frame clones only and misses some. Of over 300,000 clones in the sample, roughly 9% were seen once. There are 13 residues in the CDR3. Germline CDR1 is LNHDA and CDR2 is SQIVND (reference sequence). The V end was cut by 4 bases, the J end by 7 bases, with 13 bases between.

Material for sequencing was central memory CD4+ T cells from blood. The chain employs TRBV19 and TRBJ1-1, with D perhaps matching TRBD1 (6 bases). This TCR came from a man younger than 40 with type 1 diabetes. The CDR3, as DNA: TGTGCCAGTAGTACAAGACAGGCTATTGAAGCTTTCTTT. Its translation is CASSTRQAIEAFF. Full variable domain (remainder filled in from reference TRBV19 and TRBJ1-1): DGGITQSPKYLFRKEGQNVTLSCEQNLNHDAMYWYRQDPGQGLRLIYYSQIVNDFQKGDIAEGYSVSREKKESFPLTVTSAQKNPTAFYLCASSTRQAIEAFFGQGTRLTVV.